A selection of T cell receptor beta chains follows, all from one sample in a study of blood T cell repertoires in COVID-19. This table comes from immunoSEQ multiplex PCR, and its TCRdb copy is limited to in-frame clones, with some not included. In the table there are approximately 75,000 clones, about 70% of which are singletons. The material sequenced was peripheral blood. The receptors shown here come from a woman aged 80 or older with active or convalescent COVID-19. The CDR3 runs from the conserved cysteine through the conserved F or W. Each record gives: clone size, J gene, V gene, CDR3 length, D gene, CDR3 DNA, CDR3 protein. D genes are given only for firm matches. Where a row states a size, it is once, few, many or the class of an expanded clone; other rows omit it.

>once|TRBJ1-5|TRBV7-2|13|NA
TGTGCCAGCAGCCTTCAGGGACTTCAGCCCCAGCATTTT
CASSLQGLQPQHF
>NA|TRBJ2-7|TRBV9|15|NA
TGTGCCAGCAGCGCAGAGCCGGGACTGTCCTACGAGCAGTACTTC
CASSAEPGLSYEQYF
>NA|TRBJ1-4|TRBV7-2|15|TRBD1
TGTGCCAGCAGCTTAGGAGGGGGCCGTAATGAAAAACTGTTTTTT
CASSLGGGRNEKLFF
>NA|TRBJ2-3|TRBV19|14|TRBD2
TGTGCCAGTAGTATTCGGCTAGCGGGTTATACGCAGTATTTT
CASSIRLAGYTQYF
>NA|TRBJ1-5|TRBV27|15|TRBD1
TGTGCCAGCAGTTTATCCTTACAGGGGGATCAGCCCCAGCATTTT
CASSLSLQGDQPQHF
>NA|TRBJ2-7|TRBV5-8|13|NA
TGTGCCAGCAGCTTTGATCTGGGGAGCGAGCAGTACTTC
CASSFDLGSEQYF
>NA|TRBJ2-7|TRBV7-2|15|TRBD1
TGTGCCAGCAGCTACGGGACAGGGGGGTACAACGAGCAGTACTTC
CASSYGTGGYNEQYF
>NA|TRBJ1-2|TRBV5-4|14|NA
TGTGCCAGCAGCTTTAGCGGTTTTAGCTATGGCTACACCTTC
CASSFSGFSYGYTF
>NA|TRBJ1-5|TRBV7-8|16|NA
TGTGCCAGCAGCCCAAAGGACAAGGGGGGCAATCAGCCCCAGCATTTT
CASSPKDKGGNQPQHF
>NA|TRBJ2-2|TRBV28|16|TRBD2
TGTGCCAGCAGTTCAAGACTAGCGGGGAACACCGGGGAGCTGTTTTTT
CASSSRLAGNTGELFF
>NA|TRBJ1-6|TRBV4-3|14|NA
TGCGCCAGCAGCCAAGATACGGGAGATTCACCCCTCCACTTT
CASSQDTGDSPLHF
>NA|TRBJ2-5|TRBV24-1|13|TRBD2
TGTGCCACCAGCACGGGAGGGGGAGAGACCCAGTACTTC
CATSTGGGETQYF
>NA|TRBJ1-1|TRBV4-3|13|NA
TGCGCCAGCAGCCGCGACAGACTCGATGGAGCTTTCTTT
CASSRDRLDGAFF
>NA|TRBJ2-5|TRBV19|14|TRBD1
TGTGCCACCTCGCCCAGGGGGCGTACAGAGACCCAGTACTTC
CATSPRGRTETQYF
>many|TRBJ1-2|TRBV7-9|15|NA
TGTGCCAGCAGCTCACACGACAGTACTAACTATGGCTACACCTTC
CASSSHDSTNYGYTF
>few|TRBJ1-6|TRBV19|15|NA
TGTGCCAGTCGGGATCCTACTACGGGGAACTCACCCCTCCACTTT
CASRDPTTGNSPLHF
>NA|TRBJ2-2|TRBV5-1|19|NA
TGCGCCAGCAGCCCGGAGGGTCCTAGCGCCAAACAGAACACCGGGGAGCTGTTTTTT
CASSPEGPSAKQNTGELFF
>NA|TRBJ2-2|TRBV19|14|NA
TGTGCCAGTAGTATGGTGGCAGGTCCTGGGGAGCTGTTTTTT
CASSMVAGPGELFF
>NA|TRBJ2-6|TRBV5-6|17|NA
TGTGCCAGCAGCTTGCCCCTCCGGCAGGCTGGGGCCAACGTCCTGACTTTC
CASSLPLRQAGANVLTF
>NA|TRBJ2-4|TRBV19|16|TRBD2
TGTGCCAGTAGACCACTAGCGGGGGGGCTCAAAAACATTCAGTACTTC
CASRPLAGGLKNIQYF
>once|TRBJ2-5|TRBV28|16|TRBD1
TGTGCCAGCAGACCCGGGACAGGCCCTTTCCAAGAGACCCAGTACTTC
CASRPGTGPFQETQYF
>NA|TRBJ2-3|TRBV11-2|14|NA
TGTGCCAGCAGCAAGTCCACGCCGGCAGATACGCAGTATTTT
CASSKSTPADTQYF
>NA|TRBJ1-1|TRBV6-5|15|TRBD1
TGTGCCAGCAGCCCAGACAGGGGAAGAGCGACTGAAGCTTTCTTT
CASSPDRGRATEAFF
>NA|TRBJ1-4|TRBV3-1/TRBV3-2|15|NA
TGTGCCAGCAGTTCAGGGGCAGGAGGAAATGAAAAACTGTTTTTT
CASSSGAGGNEKLFF
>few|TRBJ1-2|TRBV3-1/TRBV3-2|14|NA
TGTGCCAGCAGCCAAGGATCAGTAAGCTATGGCTACACCTTC
CASSQGSVSYGYTF
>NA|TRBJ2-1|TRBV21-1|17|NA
TGTGCCAGCAGCTCTCACGGGACTAGCGGGGGTTGTAATGAGCAGTTCTTC
CASSSHGTSGGCNEQFF
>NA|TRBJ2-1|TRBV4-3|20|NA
TGCGCCAGCAGCCGCCAAGGCCCAGAGAGGTGGAGGCCCTCTGACAATGAGCAGTTCTTC
CASSRQGPERWRPSDNEQFF
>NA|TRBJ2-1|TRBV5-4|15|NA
TGTGCCAGCAGCTTAATTTTCGGCTCCTACAATGAGCAGTTCTTC
CASSLIFGSYNEQFF
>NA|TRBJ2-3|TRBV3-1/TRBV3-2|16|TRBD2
TGTGCCAGCAGCCAAGATTTTAGGGCTAGCGGGCCTACGCAGTATTTT
CASSQDFRASGPTQYF
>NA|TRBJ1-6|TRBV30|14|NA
TGTGCCTGGAGTGTCGACAGATATAATTCACCCCTCCACTTT
CAWSVDRYNSPLHF
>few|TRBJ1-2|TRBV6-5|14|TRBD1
TGTGCCAGCAGTTTGTGGACAGGGCGGGATGGCTACACCTTC
CASSLWTGRDGYTF
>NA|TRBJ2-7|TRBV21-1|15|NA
TGTGCCAGCAGCAAAGGGCGGGGGGGACCACACGAGCAGTACTTC
CASSKGRGGPHEQYF
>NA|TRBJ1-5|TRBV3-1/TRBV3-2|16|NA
TGTGCCAGCAGCCAATCAGGGAGGGTTGGGAATCAGCCCCAGCATTTT
CASSQSGRVGNQPQHF
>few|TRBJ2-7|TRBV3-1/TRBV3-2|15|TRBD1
TGTGCCAGCAGGAAATCCCGGGACAGGGGCTACGAGCAGTACTTC
CASRKSRDRGYEQYF
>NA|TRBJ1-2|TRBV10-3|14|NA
TGTGCCATCAGTCCCGGAACAGAATCCTATGGCTACACCTTC
CAISPGTESYGYTF
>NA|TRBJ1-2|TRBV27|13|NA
TGTGCCAGCAGTTTAGCGGGGGCGAAGGTCTACACCTTC
CASSLAGAKVYTF
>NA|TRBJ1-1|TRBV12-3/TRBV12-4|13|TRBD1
TGTGCCAGCAGTTTTAGGACAGGGAGTGAAGCTTTCTTT
CASSFRTGSEAFF
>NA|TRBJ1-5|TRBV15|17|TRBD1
TGTGCCACCAGCAGACCTGGGACAGGGCTCAGCAATCAGCCCCAGCATTTT
CATSRPGTGLSNQPQHF
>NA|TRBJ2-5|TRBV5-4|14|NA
TGTGCCAGCAGTTTACCGGGTGGGGGCGAGACCCAGTACTTC
CASSLPGGGETQYF
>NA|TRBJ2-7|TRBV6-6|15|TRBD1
TGTGCCAGCAGTTACTCGGGACAGGGCTACTACGAGCAGTACTTC
CASSYSGQGYYEQYF
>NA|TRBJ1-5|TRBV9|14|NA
TGTGCCAGCAGCGTAGACGGCAGGGGTCAGCCCCAGCATTTT
CASSVDGRGQPQHF
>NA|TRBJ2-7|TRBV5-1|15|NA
TGCGCCAGCAGCTTGGCCAACAGAAGGTCCTACGAGCAGTACTTC
CASSLANRRSYEQYF
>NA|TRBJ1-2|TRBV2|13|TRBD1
TGTGCCAGCAGTGAGGGACAGGGCTATGGCTACACCTTC
CASSEGQGYGYTF
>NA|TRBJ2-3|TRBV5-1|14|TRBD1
TGCGCCAGCAGCGAGACAGGGGGCGAAGATACGCAGTATTTT
CASSETGGEDTQYF
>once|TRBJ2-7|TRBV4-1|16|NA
TGCGCCAGCAGCCAAACCCAAGGACAGCTCTCCTACGAGCAGTACTTC
CASSQTQGQLSYEQYF